The T cell receptor beta chain under discussion was sequenced for a study of shared clonotypes between healthy human individuals. Study-level information: Donor ages ranged 18 to 49 years: a couple of women, a few men. Overall study findings and caveats: In general, naive subsets displayed greater estimated richness than memory subsets did.

The authors distributed each subset's genomic DNA evenly over several immunoSEQ plates. Produced via immunoSEQ multiplex PCR; TCRdb's table is partial and in-frame only. This table has over 950,000 clones, 60% to 80% appearing once. Germline loops: CDR1 SNHLY, CDR2 FYNNEI. The CDR3 sequence is 14 residues long. J was trimmed by 3 bases and V by 1 base; bases with no gene match: 2. Remarks on this clone: Its antigen remains unidentified. Other nucleotide sequences in the sample specify the same CDR3.

This TCR came from a man between 18 and 35 years old in good health. Some clones in this sample may be carry-over from other donors' samples. The sequencing input was memory CD4+ T cells from PBMCs. Specified subset: CD45RA-negative fraction. The chain uses TRBV2 and TRBJ2-7; 8 bases agree with TRBD1. The CDR3 DNA reads as TGTGCCAGCAGTGAAGGGACAGGGAACTACGAGCAGTACTTC. This translates into CASSEGTGNYEQYF.